The next 29 T cell receptor beta chains were all read from a single sample in a study of cytomegalovirus exposure and HLA in healthy donors. PCR amplification relied on 60 Vbeta primers (plus 13 Jbeta primers). Generated by immunoSEQ multiplex PCR, the TCRdb table keeps only in-frame clones and is missing some. The repertoire holds almost 200,000 clones, with roughly 77% as singletons. Sequenced input: PBMCs. The receptors come from a male donor in good health and CMV-seropositive.

The V call is TRBV9, the J call TRBJ1-6, with D maybe TRBD1 (6 bases). Germline lookup yields CDR1 SGDLS and CDR2 YYNGEE. V dropped 4 bases and J dropped 7 bases, with 21 bases sitting between them. The CDR3 is made up of 17 amino acids. The CDR3 DNA follows: TGTGCCAGCAGCTCGCCTCCCGGGACAAGCCTAAATTCACCCCTCCACTTT. This codes for CASSSPPGTSLNSPLHF.

V gene TRBV4-1 combines with J gene TRBJ2-7, with TRBD1 as a possible D gene (5 bases). The CDR3 has 14 amino acids. Germline-derived CDR1 and CDR2 are MGHRA and YSYEKL. Deletions cut 4 bases from V and 4 bases from J, with 14 bases between. CDR3 coding DNA: TGCGCCAGCAGCCCCGGCAACAGGATTTACGAGCAGTACTTC. Encoded protein: CASSPGNRIYEQYF.

J is TRBJ2-3 and V is TRBV5-1; 8 nucleotides agree with TRBD1. The V and J ends lost 5 bases and 4 bases, in that order; junction bases with no gene match: 3. The CDR3 totals 13 residues. Looked up from germline, CDR1 is SGHRS and CDR2 is YFSETQ. The CDR3 DNA is TGCGCCAGCAGGACAGGGGTGGCAGATACGCAGTATTTT. It yields the protein CASRTGVADTQYF.

The V call is TRBV5-1, the J call TRBJ1-1; D is perhaps TRBD1 (5 bases). V lost 4 bases to trimming and J lost 7 bases, with 17 bases between them. CDR1 is SGHRS, CDR2 YFSETQ, per germline. The CDR3 has 14 amino acids. The CDR3 loop is CASSRGTFRGEAFF. The CDR3 nucleotides read TGCGCCAGCAGCCGGGGGACTTTCCGAGGTGAAGCTTTCTTT.

The chain is built from TRBV7-3 and TRBJ2-2, with TRBD1 identical over 7 bases. The trim removed 6 bases at V and 4 bases at J, leaving 8 bases unmatched. This CDR3 is built from 15 residues. Germline values: CDR1 SGHTA, CDR2 FQGTGA. CDR3 DNA sequence: TGTGCCAGCAGGGCCGGGACAGCCCGCACCGGGGAGCTGTTTTTT. This sequence encodes CASRAGTARTGELFF.

The chain joins TRBV9 to TRBJ1-2; TRBD1 agrees at 9 bases. The ends lost 3 bases at V and 4 bases at J; junction bases unmatched: 4. Germline loops: CDR1 SGDLS, CDR2 YYNGEE. The CDR3 spans 14 residues. The chain's CDR3 is CASSARTGAYGYTF. In DNA form, the CDR3 reads TGTGCCAGCAGCGCCAGGACAGGGGCCTATGGCTACACCTTC. The entire variable domain, with the rest obtained from reference TRBV9 and TRBJ1-2, is as follows: DSGVTQTPKHLITATGQRVTLRCSPRSGDLSVYWYQQSLDQGLQFLIQYYNGEERAKGNILERFSAQQFPDLHSELNLSSLELGDSALYFCASSARTGAYGYTFGSGTRLTVV.

The V and J genes are TRBV7-2 and TRBJ2-3; 9 nucleotides agree with TRBD2. This CDR3 is built from 17 residues. With 5 bases clipped from V and 2 bases from J, the junction kept 11 bases outside the gene matches. Germline lookup yields CDR1 SGHTA and CDR2 FQGNSA. Here the CDR3 DNA reads TGTGCCAGCAGCCTTTCGAGCGGGGGGTCTCTCACAGATACGCAGTATTTT. It encodes CASSLSSGGSLTDTQYF.

CDR3 in amino acids: CASSWVAGNIQYF. CDR3 nucleotide sequence: TGTGCCAGCAGTTGGGTCGCGGGAAACATTCAGTACTTC. The chain links TRBV27 to TRBJ2-4; the D gene is possibly TRBD2 (5 bases). The CDR3 has 13 residues. In germline, CDR1 is MNHEY, CDR2 SMNVEV (reference sequence). V dropped 4 bases and J dropped 6 bases, with 10 bases sitting between them.

The chain recombines TRBV6-5 with TRBJ1-4, with D maybe TRBD1 (5 bases). The CDR3 sequence is 13 residues long. CDR1 MNHEY and CDR2 SVGAGI come from the germline V gene. Trimming took off 4 bases at V and 5 bases at J, with 8 bases between the two ends. DNA for the CDR3: TGTGCCAGCAGTTCAGGGAGGAATGAAAAACTGTTTTTT. Translation gives CASSSGRNEKLFF.

The chain links TRBV11-2 to TRBJ2-5, with 8 positions matching TRBD2. Germline-derived CDR1 and CDR2 are SGHAT and FQNNGV. The CDR3 contains 16 residues. J lost 5 bases, V lost 2 bases, and 10 bases had no gene match. The DNA for the CDR3 is TGTGCCAGCAGCTTAAGCTTAACCGGGGGGGCGGAGACCCAGTACTTC. Its protein product is CASSLSLTGGAETQYF.

This clone occurred a few times. The chain joins TRBV7-2 to TRBJ2-7; 9 bases are shared with TRBD1. This CDR3 has 15 residues. Germline lookup yields CDR1 SGHTA and CDR2 FQGNSA. The J segment lost 2 bases and the V segment lost 3 bases, leaving 5 bases of the junction unmatched. The CDR3 loop reads CASSLGQGDTYEQYF. The DNA of the CDR3 is TGTGCCAGCAGCTTGGGACAGGGCGACACCTACGAGCAGTACTTC.

V gene TRBV19 combines with J gene TRBJ1-2; D remains unclear. Germline-derived CDR1 and CDR2 are LNHDA and SQIVND (reference sequence). There are 14 residues in the CDR3. With 3 bases removed from V and 6 bases from J, the gap between germline ends came to 14 bases. CDR3 region: CASSIGGGLNGYTF. The CDR3 bases are TGTGCCAGTAGTATTGGAGGAGGGCTGAATGGCTACACCTTC.

The chain links TRBV25-1 to TRBJ2-7; a weak D match, TRBD1 (6 bases). Germline V gives CDR1 MGHDK, CDR2 SYGVNS. CDR3 size: 14 residues. The ends were cut back, 4 bases at V and 2 bases at J, with 12 bases in the middle. The CDR3 loop reads CASSGSTGPYEQYF. The DNA for the CDR3 is TGTGCCAGCAGTGGCTCTACAGGGCCCTACGAGCAGTACTTC.

CDR3: CASSLNRGVDYGYTF. As DNA, the CDR3 is TGTGCCAGCTCACTAAACAGGGGAGTTGACTATGGCTACACCTTC. V usage is TRBV18 and J usage is TRBJ1-2; 7 bases are shared with TRBD1. Germline assignment: CDR1 KGHSH and CDR2 LQKENI. CDR3 size: 15 residues. V gave up 4 bases and J gave up 3 bases; unmatched junction bases: 8.

This sequence joins TRBV5-1 and TRBJ2-1; 7 bases are a match to TRBD2. This CDR3 region has 16 residues. The V and J ends lost 0 bases and 6 bases, in that order; junction bases with no gene match: 9. Germline V gene lookup returns CDR1 SGHRS and CDR2 YFSETQ. CDR3 region: CASSLGSSGATNEQFF. CDR3 nucleotide sequence: TGCGCCAGCAGCTTGGGCTCTAGCGGTGCCACCAATGAGCAGTTCTTC.

CDR3 sequence (DNA): TGCGCCAGCAGCGGCCTTTCTAGCGGGAGCTACGAGCAGTACTTC. It translates to CASSGLSSGSYEQYF. This chain connects TRBV4-1 to TRBJ2-5, with TRBD2 identical over 10 bases. The end of the DNA is better explained by TRBJ2-7, so the J call may be wrong. The CDR3 runs to 15 residues. Germline CDR1 and CDR2: MGHRA and YSYEKL.

The chain links TRBV6-1 to TRBJ2-3, with 9 bases fitting TRBD2. The CDR3 length is 16 residues. Germline V gene data show CDR1 as MNHNS and CDR2 as SASEGT. J gave up 2 bases and V 4 bases, and 7 bases lay outside the gene matches. The CDR3 loop reads CASSGAGGSLTDTQYF. For the CDR3, the DNA is TGTGCCAGCAGTGGTGCGGGGGGGAGCCTCACAGATACGCAGTATTTT.

The rearrangement joins TRBV5-4 to TRBJ2-1, with a weak D call TRBD2 (5 bases). In germline, CDR1 is SGHNT, CDR2 YYREEE (reference sequence). V dropped 0 bases and J dropped 12 bases, with 19 bases sitting between them. This CDR3 spans 15 amino acids. The chain's CDR3 is CASSLGGMSEFGQFF. The CDR3 region has the DNA TGTGCCAGCAGCTTGGGAGGGATGTCTGAGTTCGGGCAGTTCTTC.

The chain recombines TRBV5-6 with TRBJ1-6; 8 bases match TRBD1. V shed 2 bases and J 10 bases; nucleotides not matched to a gene: 8. The CDR3 runs 15 residues. Germline CDR1 SGHDT, CDR2 YYEEEE. The CDR3 region has the DNA TGTGCCAGCAGCTTTAACAGGGCAGGGGGCTCACCCCTCCACTTT. It yields the protein CASSFNRAGGSPLHF.

The chain has TRBV5-6 and TRBJ2-1; TRBD2 matches 11 bases. Germline V lookup: CDR1 SGHDT, CDR2 YYEEEE. The J segment lost 9 bases and the V segment lost 3 bases, leaving 11 bases of the junction unmatched. CDR3 size: 16 residues. The CDR3 DNA is TGTGCCAGCAGCTCAATGACTAGCGGGATATTCGGTGAGCAGTTCTTC. Protein product: CASSSMTSGIFGEQFF.

V usage is TRBV4-2 and J usage is TRBJ2-1; 8 bases agree with TRBD1. The CDR3 is 16 amino acids. Per the germline V gene, CDR1 is LGHNA and CDR2 is YNFKEQ. Trimming removed 0 bases from V and 7 bases from J; junction bases left unmatched: 8. CDR3 nucleotides: TGTGCCAGCAGCCAAGAACCTGGACAGGGTATGAATGAGCAGTTCTTC. Translation: CASSQEPGQGMNEQFF.

This chain links TRBV27 with TRBJ1-2; TRBD1 agrees at 7 bases. V shed 4 bases, J shed 8 bases, and the junction held 7 bases outside the gene matches. This CDR3 is built from 13 residues. Germline V lookup: CDR1 MNHEY, CDR2 SMNVEV (reference sequence). The CDR3 bases are TGTGCCAGCAGTTCGGGACAGTTTGTCGGCTACACCTTC. Its translation: CASSSGQFVGYTF.

The CDR3: CASSQDRGGTSGVSYEQYF. As DNA, the CDR3 is TGCGCCAGCAGCCAAGATCGGGGGGGGACTAGCGGTGTCTCGTACGAGCAGTACTTC. The V gene is TRBV4-3, the J gene TRBJ2-7, with 11 positions matching TRBD2. V was clipped by 0 bases and J by 4 bases; unmatched bases: 14. This CDR3 is built from 19 residues. Per the germline V gene, CDR1 is LGHNA and CDR2 is YSLEER.

J is TRBJ2-7 and V is TRBV4-2, with D possibly matching TRBD2 (5 bases). The V gene lost 1 base and the J gene lost 4 bases, with 8 bases spanning the gap. This CDR3 is built from 13 residues. CDR1 and CDR2 (germline): LGHNA, YNFKEQ. CDR3 nucleotides: TGTGCCAGCAGCCAAGCCGGGAAGTACGAGCAGTACTTC. Translation: CASSQAGKYEQYF.

The chain employs TRBV10-2 and TRBJ2-1; 7 nucleotides align to TRBD2. CDR3 size: 16 residues. The germline V gene has CDR1 WSHSY and CDR2 SAAADI. The junction had 8 bases not matched to a gene; V was cut back by 1 base and J by 5 bases. In nucleotides, the CDR3 is TGCGCCAGCAGTGAGTTTGTGACTAGCAAGGACAATGAGCAGTTCTTC. Amino acid sequence: CASSEFVTSKDNEQFF.

The genes are TRBV5-1 and TRBJ2-2, with 12 bases aligning to TRBD2. The V gene's germline CDR1 is SGHRS and CDR2 YFSETQ. The CDR3 has 18 amino acids. V was pared by 2 bases and J by 3 bases, with 8 bases of the junction left unmatched. CDR3 in amino acids: CASSLFTSGGPYTGELFF. The CDR3 DNA reads as TGCGCCAGCAGCTTATTTACTAGCGGGGGGCCCTACACCGGGGAGCTGTTTTTT.

This sequence joins TRBV7-2 and TRBJ2-7; 7 bases are shared with TRBD1. Trimming took 1 base from V and 0 from J; bases not matched to a gene: 6. In germline, CDR1 is SGHTA, CDR2 FQGNSA. This CDR3 region has 16 residues. CDR3 sequence: CASSLEGTVSSYEQYF. CDR3 coding DNA: TGTGCCAGCAGCTTAGAAGGGACAGTTAGCTCCTACGAGCAGTACTTC. Full variable domain (missing parts from reference TRBV7-2 and TRBJ2-7): GAGVSQSPSNKVTEKGKDVELRCDPISGHTALYWYRQSLGQGLEFLIYFQGNSAPDKSGLPSDRFSAERTGGSVSTLTIQRTQQEDSAVYLCASSLEGTVSSYEQYFGPGTRLTVT.

This clone appeared a few times. V is TRBV6-5 and J is TRBJ2-1; tentatively, D is TRBD2 (5 bases). V gave up 2 bases and J gave up 5 bases, with 10 bases separating them. The CDR3 is 14 residues long. Germline-derived CDR1 and CDR2 are MNHEY and SVGAGI. The CDR3 nucleotides are TGTGCCAGCAGTTACACTAGTATGAACAATGAGCAGTTCTTC. The encoded protein is CASSYTSMNNEQFF.

The V gene is TRBV5-4, the J gene TRBJ1-1, with 10 positions matching TRBD1. Germline lookup yields CDR1 SGHNT and CDR2 YYREEE (reference sequence). The trim removed 4 bases at V and 6 bases at J, leaving 9 bases unmatched. The CDR3 covers 15 residues. The CDR3 reads CASSDRDRGEAEAFF. Written as DNA, the CDR3 is TGTGCCAGCAGCGACCGGGACAGGGGAGAGGCTGAAGCTTTCTTT.